These 30 T cell receptor beta chains share one sample of origin, sequenced in a study of regulatory T cells in long-lasting Graves disease. Indicated time point: newly diagnosed GD, antithyroid drugs for less than 3 months. Extracted PBMC RNA gave rise to the TCR library. TCR beta libraries were built with iRepertoire HTBI primers and Arm-PCR of CDR3 regions. MiXCR, run by TCRdb on the multiplex PCR reads, gives a single entry per CDR3 protein. The sample holds under 700,000 distinct CDR3 sequences; about 16% are singletons and the top ten take around 25%. The same sample was also used in a study of T cells in Graves' hyperthyroidism and ophthalmopathy.

The sample was peripheral blood mononuclear cells (PBMCs), taken at new diagnosis, from a patient treated with antithyroid drugs. The source of these receptors is a woman aged 35-65 years with Graves disease.

This chain connects TRBV9 to TRBJ2-1; D remains unclear. CDR1 SGDLS and CDR2 YYNGEE come from the germline V gene. V was shortened by 0 bases and J by 7 bases, with 5 bases between the two germline ends. The CDR3 has 12 amino acids. CDR3 amino acids: CASSVGDNEQFF. In DNA, the CDR3 is TGTGCCAGCAGCGTAGGGGATAATGAGCAGTTCTTC.

Ten or more counts support this clonotype. CDR3 protein: CASAAPGSGNTIYF. The CDR3 DNA is TGTGCCAGCGCCGCCCCGGGCTCTGGAAACACCATATATTTT. J is TRBJ1-3 and V is TRBV28; no firm D call. This CDR3 contains 14 residues. V dropped 8 bases and J dropped 0 bases, with 11 bases sitting between them. CDR1 and CDR2 from the germline V gene are MDHEN and SYDVKM. Full variable domain (rest looked up from reference TRBV28 and TRBJ1-3): DVKVTQSSRYLVKRTGEKVFLECVQDMDHENMFWYRQDPGLGLRLIYFSYDVKMKEKGDIPEGYSVSREKKERFSLILESASTNQTSMYLCASAAPGSGNTIYFGEGSWLTVV.

This clonotype appeared many times. V gene TRBV11-2 combines with J gene TRBJ2-2; TRBD1 matches at 7 bases. V trimming: 6 bases; J trimming: 7 bases; junction bases outside the gene matches: 5. The germline V gene has CDR1 SGHAT and CDR2 FQNNGV. The CDR3 runs to 13 residues. CDR3 sequence reads: CASSTGAGGELFF. CDR3 bases: TGTGCCAGCAGTACAGGGGCCGGCGGGGAGCTGTTTTTT.

J is TRBJ1-1 and V is TRBV5-1; TRBD1 aligns across 8 bases. V shed 7 bases, J shed 3 bases, and the junction held 5 bases outside the gene matches. The CDR3 length is 13 residues. CDR1 is SGHRS and CDR2 is YFSETQ in the germline V gene. The DNA of the CDR3 is TGCGCCAGCCGGACAGGGAGGGACACTGAAGCTTTCTTT. Translation gives CASRTGRDTEAFF.

This chain links TRBV6-1 with TRBJ2-5, with 7 bases aligning to TRBD2. Germline CDR1 MNHNS, CDR2 SASEGT. The CDR3 spans 13 residues. V lost 6 bases to trimming and J lost 2 bases; unmatched junction nucleotides: 3. In nucleotides, the CDR3 is TGTGCCAGCAGAGATAGCGGGCAAGAGACCCAGTACTTC. This gives the protein CASRDSGQETQYF.

This clonotype was found many times. The CDR3 DNA follows: TGTGCCAGCAGTGAAAGGGGGACCTACGAGCAGTACTTC. Residues: CASSERGTYEQYF. The V and J genes are TRBV6-1 and TRBJ2-7, with a weak D call TRBD1 (6 bases). Trimming shortened V by 2 bases and J by 2 bases, and 7 bases separated the two germline ends. The length of the CDR3 is 13 residues. CDR1 is MNHNS and CDR2 is SASEGT in the germline V gene.

V and J are TRBV2 and TRBJ1-2; 7 nucleotides align to TRBD1. This CDR3 region has 17 residues. The V gene end was trimmed by 6 bases and the J gene end by 8 bases; junction bases not matched to a gene: 21. Germline V gives CDR1 SNHLY, CDR2 FYNNEI. The CDR3 nucleotides are TGTGCCAGCAGCCAAGATTCCGCGGGCAGGGGGGTTGAGGGCTACACCTTC. Translating it yields CASSQDSAGRGVEGYTF.

This clonotype showed up many times. V gene TRBV6-2 or TRBV6-3 combines with J gene TRBJ1-6; the D is unclear. Trimming pared 5 bases from V and 10 bases from J, leaving 12 bases between. In germline, CDR1 is MNHEY, CDR2 SVGEGT. The CDR3 runs 13 residues. The CDR3 sequence: CASSDIRGSPLHF. The CDR3, as DNA: TGTGCCAGCAGTGATATCCGTGGATCACCCCTCCACTTT.

This chain uses TRBV19 with TRBJ1-2, with TRBD1 as a possible D gene (6 bases). The V gene lost 4 bases and the J gene lost 8 bases, with 14 bases spanning the gap. CDR3 size: 13 residues. In germline, CDR1 is LNHDA, CDR2 SQIVND (reference sequence). Here the CDR3 reads CASSTADSRGYTF. DNA for the CDR3: TGTGCCAGTAGTACCGCGGACAGTCGCGGCTACACCTTC.

This chain links TRBV5-5 with TRBJ2-3; D possibly corresponds to TRBD2 (6 bases). The CDR3 has 13 amino acids. The V end was cut by 6 bases, the J end by 6 bases, with 14 bases between. CDR1 and CDR2 from the germline V gene are SGHKS and YYEKEE (reference sequence). The CDR3 region has the DNA TGTGCCAGCAACCGCTGGGGGAGGGATACGCAGTATTTT. Residues: CASNRWGRDTQYF.

This clonotype was seen repeatedly, ten times or more. V usage is TRBV11-2 and J usage is TRBJ1-5, with 10 bases aligning to TRBD1. Trimming cost V 5 bases and J 10 bases; bases outside gene matches: 8. There are 14 residues in the CDR3. Looked up from germline, CDR1 is SGHAT and CDR2 is FQNNGV. CDR3 nucleotides: TGTGCCAGCAGCCTCGGACAGGGGGGAAAACCCCAGCATTTT. This sequence encodes CASSLGQGGKPQHF.

This clonotype appeared many times. The J gene is TRBJ2-2, the V gene TRBV10-3; no reliable D call. Germline CDR1 and CDR2: ENHRY and SYGVKD. The CDR3 spans 14 residues. Trimming took off 5 bases at V and 5 bases at J, with 12 bases between the two ends. CDR3 loop: CAISTYDKTGELFF. CDR3 coding DNA: TGTGCCATCAGTACTTACGACAAAACCGGGGAGCTGTTTTTT.

The chain joins TRBV7-9 to TRBJ2-7; 10 bases line up with TRBD1. This CDR3 has 16 residues. V dropped 5 bases and J dropped 2; count of bases not matched to a gene: 9. Germline CDR1 is SEHNR and CDR2 is FQNEAQ (reference sequence). The CDR3 coding sequence is TGTGCCAGCAGCCAGGGACAGGGGAAGGGGGCCTACGAGCAGTACTTC. Translation gives CASSQGQGKGAYEQYF.

This clonotype was counted between two and nine times. At one of its ends the junction is not consistent with the germline gene, which may arise from a read error. The chain joins TRBV29-1 to TRBJ2-1, with 11 bases lining up with TRBD2. Germline V gene lookup returns CDR1 SQVTM and CDR2 ANQGSEA. This CDR3 has 15 residues. CDR3 residues: CSVGPGLAAYNEQLF. The DNA of the CDR3 is TGCAGCGTGGGTCCGGGACTAGCGGCCTACAATGAGCAGCTCTTC.

The table lists this clonotype with many counts. V and J are TRBV3-1 and TRBJ1-5; no clear D gene. Germline V gene lookup returns CDR1 LGHDT and CDR2 YNNKEL (reference sequence). The CDR3 is 13 residues long. Trimming cost V 6 bases and J 7 bases, with 13 bases left between them. The CDR3 protein is CASSLRGGQPQHF. CDR3 DNA sequence: TGTGCCAGCAGTTTACGGGGAGGCCAGCCCCAGCATTTT. Full variable domain (remainder filled in from reference TRBV3-1 and TRBJ1-5): DTAVSQTPKYLVTQMGNDKSIKCEQNLGHDTMYWYKQDSKKFLKIMFSYNNKELIINETVPNRFSPKSPDKAHLNLHINSLELGDSAVYFCASSLRGGQPQHFGDGTRLSIL.

Concerning this clonotype itself: A much larger clone differs by one base, so this may be a read error. The genes are TRBV7-3 and TRBJ2-7, with 13 bases lining up with TRBD2. Germline CDR1 SGHTA, CDR2 FQGTGA. The CDR3 length is 15 residues. J lost 7 bases, V lost 4 bases, and 7 bases had no gene match. This CDR3 reads CASSSGTSGVNEQYF. CDR3 nucleotide sequence: TGTGCCAGCAGCTCGGGGACTAGCGGGGTCAATGAGCAGTACTTC.

This clonotype occurred many times. The V and J genes are TRBV3-1 and TRBJ2-3, with 9 nucleotides matching TRBD2. The J segment lost 0 bases and the V segment lost 2 bases, leaving 3 bases of the junction unmatched. CDR3 length: 16 residues. Germline V gene sequence: CDR1 LGHDT, CDR2 YNNKEL (reference sequence). The CDR3 DNA reads as TGTGCCAGCAGCCAACCTAGCGGGGCTAGCACAGATACGCAGTATTTT. Translation: CASSQPSGASTDTQYF.

Many counts were recorded for this clonotype. The chain links TRBV27 to TRBJ1-2; 10 nucleotides agree with TRBD1. Germline CDR1 is MNHEY and CDR2 is SMNVEV (reference sequence). Germline trimming cut 6 bases from V and 5 bases from J; bases unmatched to any gene: 15. The CDR3 has 17 residues. As DNA, the CDR3 is TGTGCCAGCAGCTCCCGGGACAGGGGAATATTGGCATATGGCTACACCTTC. This encodes CASSSRDRGILAYGYTF.

This chain links TRBV2 with TRBJ1-3; 7 bases line up with TRBD1. The CDR3 has 15 residues. Germline CDR1 SNHLY, CDR2 FYNNEI. J lost 0 bases, V lost 8 bases, and 7 bases had no gene match. The CDR3 region has the DNA TGTGCCAGCGGCCTTGGACAGGCCTCTGGAAACACCATATATTTT. It specifies CASGLGQASGNTIYF. The full variable domain, completed using reference TRBV2 and TRBJ1-3, is EPEVTQTPSHQVTQMGQEVILRCVPISNHLYFYWYRQILGQKVEFLVSFYNNEISEKSEIFDDQFSVERPDGSNFTLKIRSTKLEDSAMYFCASGLGQASGNTIYFGEGSWLTVV.

This clonotype was detected a few times. V gene TRBV5-4 combines with J gene TRBJ1-2; TRBD1 is a possible D gene (5 bases). The ends were cut back, 0 bases at V and 4 bases at J, with 19 bases in the middle. Germline CDR1 reads SGHNT; CDR2 reads YYREEE (reference sequence). The length of the CDR3 is 17 residues. The CDR3: CASSLAVVGGSLYGYTF. The CDR3, as DNA: TGTGCCAGCAGCTTGGCTGTGGTGGGGGGGAGCCTCTATGGCTACACCTTC.

The chain recombines TRBV4-1 with TRBJ2-1; 12 positions agree with TRBD2. CDR1 is MGHRA and CDR2 is YSYEKL in the germline V gene. This CDR3 comprises 15 residues. The junction had 4 bases not matched to a gene; V was cut back by 3 bases and J by 7 bases. The CDR3 reads CASSQTSGGINEQFF. CDR3 nucleotides: TGCGCCAGCAGCCAGACTAGCGGGGGTATTAATGAGCAGTTCTTC.

This clonotype was detected a few times. This chain links TRBV6-2 or TRBV6-3 with TRBJ2-3; D possibly matches TRBD1 or TRBD2 (5 bases each). Germline CDR1 is MNHEY and CDR2 is SVGEGT. The CDR3 is 13 amino acids. Trimming cost V 7 bases and J 4 bases, with 12 bases left between them. CDR3 in amino acids: CASMPGRPDTQYF. The CDR3 region has the DNA TGTGCCAGCATGCCAGGGAGACCAGATACGCAGTATTTT.

This clonotype was counted many times. The rearrangement joins TRBV11-2 to TRBJ1-3; D is unresolved. Germline V gives CDR1 SGHAT, CDR2 FQNNGV. This CDR3 has 14 amino acids. V lost 4 bases, J lost 4 bases, and 11 bases lay in between. The CDR3 spells CASSCKRSGNTIYF. Here the CDR3 DNA reads TGTGCCAGCAGCTGCAAACGGTCCGGAAACACCATATATTTT. Combining the CDR3 with reference TRBV11-2 and TRBJ1-3 gives the whole variable domain EAGVAQSPRYKIIEKRQSVAFWCNPISGHATLYWYQQILGQGPKLLIQFQNNGVVDDSQLPKDRFSAERLKGVDSTLKIQPAKLEDSAVYLCASSCKRSGNTIYFGEGSWLTVV.

This clonotype came up many times. This sequence joins TRBV6-2 or TRBV6-3 and TRBJ2-7; 13 bases match TRBD2. In germline, CDR1 is MNHEY, CDR2 SVGEGT. J was trimmed by 4 bases and V by 4 bases; bases with no gene match: 4. The CDR3 is 15 residues long. The chain's CDR3 is CASSWGLAGIYEQYF. CDR3 DNA sequence: TGTGCCAGCAGTTGGGGACTAGCGGGGATTTACGAGCAGTACTTC.

This clonotype has a count of ten or more. The V and J genes are TRBV3-1 and TRBJ2-3; D possibly corresponds to TRBD1 (5 bases). The V end lost 0 bases, the J end lost 2 bases, and 6 bases lay between the germline ends. In germline, CDR1 is LGHDT, CDR2 YNNKEL (reference sequence). The length of the CDR3 is 14 residues. The CDR3: CASSQDRATDTQYF. CDR3 DNA: TGTGCCAGCAGCCAAGACAGGGCCACAGATACGCAGTATTTT.

This clonotype was detected many times. V and J are TRBV12-3 or TRBV12-4 and TRBJ2-1; 9 bases fit TRBD2. Losses at the gene ends were 6 bases for V and 4 bases for J; bases not matched to a gene: 7. CDR3 size: 15 residues. CDR3 protein: CASRALAGPYNEQFF. The CDR3 coding sequence is TGTGCCAGCAGAGCACTAGCGGGCCCTTACAATGAGCAGTTCTTC.

The CDR3 here is CASSPILSRGGGNTIYF. The DNA for the CDR3 is TGTGCCAGCTCACCAATTTTATCGAGAGGAGGTGGAAACACCATATATTTT. This chain joins TRBV18 and TRBJ1-3; D is uncertain. The V end lost 2 bases, the J end lost 3 bases, and 17 bases lay between the germline ends. The germline CDR1 and CDR2 sequences are KGHSH and LQKENI. This CDR3 is built from 17 residues.

The V call is TRBV7-3, the J call TRBJ2-3; weak D call: TRBD2 (7 bases). V was shortened by 2 bases and J by 4 bases, with 13 bases between the two germline ends. Germline loops: CDR1 SGHTA, CDR2 FQGTGA. The CDR3 length is 15 residues. This CDR3 is CASSLHGGAADTQYF. For the CDR3, the DNA is TGTGCCAGCAGCTTACATGGGGGGGCCGCAGATACGCAGTATTTT.

This clonotype was seen ten or more times. This chain connects TRBV7-8 to TRBJ2-1; D may be TRBD1 (6 bases). V gave up 5 bases and J gave up 14 bases, with 22 bases separating them. This CDR3 is built from 14 residues. Germline V CDR1 and CDR2: SGHVS, FQNEAQ. DNA of the CDR3: TGTGCCAGCAGCCCCCGGACAGAACTCCTACTCGAGTTCTTC. Translated, it gives CASSPRTELLLEFF.

This clonotype was observed at least ten times. This chain links TRBV28 with TRBJ1-1; no definite D call. Germline values: CDR1 MDHEN, CDR2 SYDVKM. This CDR3 region has 13 residues. The germline V and J ends were trimmed by 3 bases and 5 bases, with 10 bases remaining between them. Written as DNA, the CDR3 is TGTGCCAGCAGTTTGGTAGACCCGACTGAAGCTTTCTTT. Encoded protein: CASSLVDPTEAFF. Full variable domain (rest looked up from reference TRBV28 and TRBJ1-1): DVKVTQSSRYLVKRTGEKVFLECVQDMDHENMFWYRQDPGLGLRLIYFSYDVKMKEKGDIPEGYSVSREKKERFSLILESASTNQTSMYLCASSLVDPTEAFFGQGTRLTVV.